Following are 25 T cell receptor beta chains from one sample sequenced in a study of T-cell reconstitution after alpha-beta-depleted transplantation in children. Unique molecular identifiers were used to barcode this TCRbeta library. TCRdb called the PCR reads again in MiXCR, with one record for every CDR3 protein. The sample has about 230,000 distinct CDR3 sequences, approximately 12% seen once. This specimen was PBMCs from the stem cell graft donor, taken from the stem cell graft. Source of these receptors: a human donor who donated a stem cell graft to a child with acute lymphoblastic leukemia.

The V gene is TRBV5-1, the J gene TRBJ2-2; D is unresolved. Per germline, CDR1 SGHRS and CDR2 YFSETQ. V was trimmed by 3 bases and J by 7 bases, leaving 16 bases between them. This CDR3 spans 15 amino acids. The CDR3 protein is CASSSIPGDIGELFF. The CDR3 DNA reads as TGCGCCAGCAGCTCGATTCCAGGAGACATCGGGGAGCTGTTTTTT.

This clonotype was detected many times. The chain is built from TRBV5-5 and TRBJ1-5; D is uncertain. Per germline, CDR1 SGHKS and CDR2 YYEKEE (reference sequence). There are 14 residues in the CDR3. Trimming pared 3 bases from V and 0 bases from J, leaving 7 bases between. The CDR3 loop is CASSSFLSNQPQHF. CDR3 nucleotide sequence: TGTGCCAGCAGCTCCTTTCTTAGCAATCAGCCCCAGCATTTT.

Many counts were recorded for this clonotype. The CDR3 DNA reads TGCAGTGCGCAAACACAGGGGGCGGGCAATCAGCCCCAGCATTTT. Its protein product is CSAQTQGAGNQPQHF. This sequence joins TRBV20-1 and TRBJ1-5, with 9 bases matching TRBD1. The V gene's germline CDR1 is DFQATT and CDR2 SNEGSKA (reference sequence). The J segment lost 2 bases and the V segment lost 6 bases, leaving 8 bases of the junction unmatched. CDR3 length: 15 residues.

This clonotype was counted only a few times. This chain connects TRBV6-5 to TRBJ2-3; possible D gene TRBD2, 7 bases. Looked up from germline, CDR1 is MNHEY and CDR2 is SVGAGI. The V and J ends lost 3 bases and 5 bases respectively, with 18 bases between them. This CDR3 contains 16 residues. The CDR3 sequence: CASSYKGEGVLDTQYF. CDR3 nucleotides: TGTGCCAGCAGTTATAAGGGGGAGGGGGTTTTAGATACGCAGTATTTT.

This clonotype was picked up a small number of times. The chain uses TRBV5-1 and TRBJ2-2; 11 bases are shared with TRBD1. The CDR3 length is 16 residues. Germline V gives CDR1 SGHRS, CDR2 YFSETQ. Germline trimming cut 5 bases from V and 4 bases from J; bases unmatched to any gene: 7. The CDR3 DNA reads TGCGCCAGCAGTCCCGGACAGGGGGCCCCCACCGGGGAGCTGTTTTTT. Its translation: CASSPGQGAPTGELFF.

This clonotype was seen at least ten times. This chain connects TRBV5-1 to TRBJ2-3; 12 bases line up with TRBD2. J lost 5 bases, V lost 7 bases, and 2 bases had no gene match. Germline assignment: CDR1 SGHRS and CDR2 YFSETQ. The CDR3 runs 13 residues. The CDR3 is CASGGLAGDTQYF. CDR3 nucleotides: TGCGCCAGCGGGGGACTAGCGGGAGATACGCAGTATTTT. Variable domain in full (rest from reference TRBV5-1 and TRBJ2-3): KAGVTQTPRYLIKTRGQQVTLSCSPISGHRSVSWYQQTPGQGLQFLFEYFSETQRNKGNFPGRFSGRQFSNSRSEMNVSTLELGDSALYLCASGGLAGDTQYFGPGTRLTVL.

This clonotype was seen ten or more times. This chain joins TRBV12-3 or TRBV12-4 and TRBJ2-1; 7 nucleotides align to TRBD1. V dropped 5 bases and J dropped 6; count of bases not matched to a gene: 1. This CDR3 has 12 residues. The CDR3 sequence is CASSGDSNEQFF. The CDR3 bases are TGTGCCAGCAGTGGGGACAGCAATGAGCAGTTCTTC.

The V call is TRBV5-5, the J call TRBJ2-5; D gene ambiguous. V dropped 0 bases and J dropped 4 bases, with 10 bases sitting between them. The CDR3 consists of 14 residues. Germline V gives CDR1 SGHKS, CDR2 YYEKEE (reference sequence). The CDR3 sequence: CASSLEPGGETQYF. DNA for the CDR3: TGTGCCAGCAGCTTGGAACCCGGTGGAGAGACCCAGTACTTC.

About this clonotype: Possible read error: a much larger clone is one base away. In DNA, the CDR3 is TGTGCCAGCAGCCCCAGGGACAGGGCCGCGAACACCGGGGACCTGTTTTTT. It translates to CASSPRDRAANTGDLFF. This chain connects TRBV7-2 to TRBJ2-2; 9 bases align to TRBD1. Germline V gives CDR1 SGHTA, CDR2 FQGNSA. This CDR3 has 17 amino acids.

This clonotype was counted ten times or more. V gene TRBV7-2 combines with J gene TRBJ2-2; D ambiguous. The V gene's germline CDR1 is SGHTA and CDR2 FQGNSA. The CDR3 is 15 residues long. V gave up 0 bases and J gave up 4 bases, with 9 bases separating them. CDR3 coding DNA: TGTGCCAGCAGCTTAGCAGGGTCGAGCACCGGGGAGCTGTTTTTT. Translation gives CASSLAGSSTGELFF.

There are many counts of this clonotype. The gene calls are TRBV9 and TRBJ2-7; D is perhaps TRBD2 (6 bases). The germline gives CDR1 SGDLS, CDR2 YYNGEE. This CDR3 is built from 14 residues. V lost 2 bases, J lost 4 bases, and 13 bases lay in between. CDR3 DNA: TGTGCCAGCAGCGTCTGGGGCGGAGGGTACGAGCAGTACTTC. This gives the protein CASSVWGGGYEQYF.

This clonotype was recorded many times. V usage is TRBV5-1 and J usage is TRBJ2-1, with D uncertain. Looked up from germline, CDR1 is SGHRS and CDR2 is YFSETQ. CDR3 length: 14 residues. Trimming took 9 bases from V and 5 from J, leaving 18 bases between them. The CDR3 loop is CATRPSWVNNEQFF. The CDR3 nucleotides read TGCGCCACTCGGCCCTCTTGGGTTAACAATGAGCAGTTCTTC.

This clonotype was counted at least ten times. The chain is built from TRBV5-1 and TRBJ2-7, with D perhaps being TRBD1 or TRBD2 (5 bases each). The germline CDR1 and CDR2 sequences are SGHRS and YFSETQ. CDR3 size: 15 residues. Trimming stripped 4 bases from V and 2 bases from J, with 16 bases between. CDR3 region: CASSPGAGRAYEQYF. The CDR3 DNA sequence: TGCGCCAGCAGCCCCGGGGCAGGCCGCGCCTACGAGCAGTACTTC.

This clonotype was counted ten times or more. This chain connects TRBV5-6 to TRBJ2-7; 11 bases are shared with TRBD2. Germline trimming cut 4 bases from V and 4 bases from J; bases unmatched to any gene: 7. The CDR3 has 15 residues. Per the germline V gene, CDR1 is SGHDT and CDR2 is YYEEEE. The CDR3 loop is CASSPIGTSGYEQYF. CDR3 DNA sequence: TGTGCCAGCAGCCCAATAGGGACTAGCGGATACGAGCAGTACTTC.

This clonotype was observed many times. This rearrangement joins TRBV4-2 to TRBJ1-2, with D perhaps matching TRBD1 (5 bases). The CDR3 contains 17 residues. V lost 1 base, J lost 0 bases, and 15 bases lay in between. Germline V gene sequence: CDR1 LGHNA, CDR2 YNFKEQ. DNA of the CDR3: TGTGCCAGCAGCCAAGCGATACCGCCAGGGACTAACTATGGCTACACCTTC. Translation: CASSQAIPPGTNYGYTF.

This clonotype was counted many times. The chain carries TRBV27 and TRBJ2-7; D is unclear. The CDR3 loop spans 16 amino acids. V lost 2 bases, J lost 3 bases, and 17 bases lay in between. Looked up from germline, CDR1 is MNHEY and CDR2 is SMNVEV (reference sequence). The DNA for the CDR3 is TGTGCCAGCAGTTTAAGGTCTGGGAACCTTTTCTACGAGCAGTACTTC. Translating gives CASSLRSGNLFYEQYF.

This clonotype was counted ten times or more. The chain joins TRBV10-3 to TRBJ2-2, with D perhaps matching TRBD1 or TRBD2 (5 bases each). Germline CDR1 is ENHRY and CDR2 is SYGVKD. The CDR3 runs 12 residues. V lost 10 bases and J 8 bases, leaving 14 bases between the germline ends. The CDR3: CATQPGTGELFF. The DNA for the CDR3 is TGTGCCACCCAGCCCGGGACGGGGGAGCTGTTTTTT.

This clonotype was counted a few times. The chain carries TRBV30 and TRBJ2-2; 7 bases align to TRBD1. The CDR3 totals 14 residues. Germline V gene sequence: CDR1 GTSNPN, CDR2 SVGIG (reference sequence). V dropped 2 bases and J dropped 5; count of bases not matched to a gene: 5. The CDR3 region has the DNA TGTGCCTGGAGTCGACAGGGTAGGACCGGGGAGCTGTTTTTT. Translated: CAWSRQGRTGELFF. Complete variable domain (other parts from reference TRBV30 and TRBJ2-2): SQTIHQWPATLVQPVGSPLSLECTVEGTSNPNLYWYRQAAGRGLQLLFYSVGIGQISSEVPQNLSASRPQDRQFILSSKKLLLSDSGFYLCAWSRQGRTGELFFGEGSRLTVL.

This clonotype appeared many times. This chain connects TRBV5-1 to TRBJ2-5; D gene ambiguous. The CDR3 has 14 residues. Trimming took 1 base from V and 0 from J, leaving 7 bases between them. CDR1 SGHRS and CDR2 YFSETQ come from the germline V gene. CDR3 DNA sequence: TGCGCCAGCAGCTTGTGGGGTGACCAAGAGACCCAGTACTTC. Encoded protein: CASSLWGDQETQYF.

This clonotype was found a few times. The J gene is TRBJ2-3, the V gene TRBV6-2 or TRBV6-3, with a possible D match to TRBD1 (5 bases). The CDR3 runs to 15 residues. V lost 0 bases to trimming and J lost 0 bases, with 7 bases between them. Looked up from germline, CDR1 is MNHEY and CDR2 is SVGEGT. The chain's CDR3 is CASSYSAGSTDTQYF. In DNA, the CDR3 is TGTGCCAGCAGTTACTCGGCAGGGAGCACAGATACGCAGTATTTT.

In its sample, this clonotype was seen many times. In DNA, the CDR3 is TGTGCCAGCAGCCGAAGTGTGGGACAGACTTTAGGCGAGCAGTACTTC. Its translation is CASSRSVGQTLGEQYF. The chain uses TRBV7-9 and TRBJ2-7; 7 nucleotides align to TRBD1. The CDR3 contains 16 residues. After removal of 5 bases from V and 6 bases from J, the junction contained 16 bases not matched to a gene. The germline V gene encodes CDR1 SEHNR and CDR2 FQNEAQ (reference sequence).

This chain connects TRBV7-2 to TRBJ2-5; the match to TRBD2 covers 9 bases. CDR1 and CDR2 (germline): SGHTA, FQGNSA. CDR3 size: 14 residues. Trimming took 5 bases from V and 5 from J; bases not matched to a gene: 6. The DNA for the CDR3 is TGTGCCAGCAGCGGGCTAGCGGGATACGAGACCCAGTACTTC. Its protein is CASSGLAGYETQYF.

The chain has TRBV20-1 and TRBJ2-2; D is possibly TRBD2 (6 bases). V was pared by 1 base and J by 10 bases, with 13 bases between. There are 13 residues in the CDR3. Germline values: CDR1 DFQATT, CDR2 SNEGSKA (reference sequence). The CDR3 nucleotides are TGCAGTGCTAGAGTCGGGGAGGCCGTGGAGCTGTTTTTT. Translating it yields CSARVGEAVELFF.

This clonotype showed up many times. The CDR3: CASSPEGSNQPQHF. The CDR3 DNA sequence: TGTGCCAGCAGTCCGGAGGGTAGCAATCAGCCCCAGCATTTT. The chain recombines TRBV27 with TRBJ1-5, with no clear D. Germline V gene sequence: CDR1 MNHEY, CDR2 SMNVEV (reference sequence). Between the trimmed V and J ends, which lost 5 bases and 0 bases, there was a span of 8 bases. CDR3 length: 14 residues.

The chain has TRBV6-2 or TRBV6-3 and TRBJ1-5; D is uncertain. Looked up from germline, CDR1 is MNHEY and CDR2 is SVGEGT. This CDR3 comprises 15 residues. Trimming took 6 bases from V and 3 from J, leaving 15 bases between them. The CDR3 DNA follows: TGTGCCAGCAGGCAATTTGACATTAACAATCAGCCCCAGCATTTT. Protein: CASRQFDINNQPQHF.